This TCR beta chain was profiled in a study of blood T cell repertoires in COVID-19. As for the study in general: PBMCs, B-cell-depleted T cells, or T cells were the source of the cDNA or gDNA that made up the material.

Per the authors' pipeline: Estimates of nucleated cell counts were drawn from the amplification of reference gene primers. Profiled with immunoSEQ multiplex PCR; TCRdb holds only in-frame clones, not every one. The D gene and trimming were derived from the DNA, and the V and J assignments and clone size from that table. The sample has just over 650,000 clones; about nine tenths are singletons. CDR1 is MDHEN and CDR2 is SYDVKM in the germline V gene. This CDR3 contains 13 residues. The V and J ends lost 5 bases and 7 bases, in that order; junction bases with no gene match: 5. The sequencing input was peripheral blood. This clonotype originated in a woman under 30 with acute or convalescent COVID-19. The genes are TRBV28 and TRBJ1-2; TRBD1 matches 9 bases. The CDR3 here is CASSTGTGFGYTF. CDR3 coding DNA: TGTGCCAGCAGTACCGGGACAGGGTTTGGCTACACCTTC.